This T cell receptor beta chain originates from a study of blood T cells in healthy people across ages. Study-level results: More naive CD4+ cells and higher diversity marked long-lived donors relative to aged donors.

This clonotype has a handful of counts. Its antigen remains unknown. Next came a second PCR, run for roughly 6 to 11 cycles, which used a sample-barcoded 5' primer along with a J-beta primer mix. TCRdb independently ran MiXCR on the 5' RACE reads; one entry per CDR3 protein. Among more than 1 million distinct CDR3 sequences, more than 40% were seen once, and the ten largest hold approximately 20%. The sample, 7.5 to 10 milliliters of peripheral blood, was drawn from each donor. The germline V and J ends were trimmed by 5 bases and 5 bases, with 17 bases remaining between them. There are 15 residues in the CDR3.

This receptor was identified in a woman aged 55-75 years in good health. Source material: blood. This rearrangement joins TRBV12-3 or TRBV12-4 to TRBJ2-3; possibly TRBD1 for D (6 bases). CDR3 nucleotide sequence: TGTGCCAGCAGTCCGGACCAGGGGAGCGGAGATACGCAGTATTTT. This translates into CASSPDQGSGDTQYF.